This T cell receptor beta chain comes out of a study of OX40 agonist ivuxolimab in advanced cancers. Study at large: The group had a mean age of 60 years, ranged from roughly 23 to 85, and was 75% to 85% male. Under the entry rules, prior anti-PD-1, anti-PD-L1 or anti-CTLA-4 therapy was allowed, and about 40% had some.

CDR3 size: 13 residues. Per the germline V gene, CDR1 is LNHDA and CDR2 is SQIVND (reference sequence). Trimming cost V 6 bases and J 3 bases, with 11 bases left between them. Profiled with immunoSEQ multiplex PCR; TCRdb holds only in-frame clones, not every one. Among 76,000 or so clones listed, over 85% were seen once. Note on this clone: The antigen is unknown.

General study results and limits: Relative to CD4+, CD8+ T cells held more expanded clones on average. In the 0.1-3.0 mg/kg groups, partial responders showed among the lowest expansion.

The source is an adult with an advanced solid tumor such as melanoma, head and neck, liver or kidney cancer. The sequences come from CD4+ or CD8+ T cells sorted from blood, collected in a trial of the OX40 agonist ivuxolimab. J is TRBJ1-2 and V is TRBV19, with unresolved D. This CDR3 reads CASRLGRYYGYTF. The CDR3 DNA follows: TGTGCCAGTAGACTAGGACGGTACTATGGCTACACCTTC.